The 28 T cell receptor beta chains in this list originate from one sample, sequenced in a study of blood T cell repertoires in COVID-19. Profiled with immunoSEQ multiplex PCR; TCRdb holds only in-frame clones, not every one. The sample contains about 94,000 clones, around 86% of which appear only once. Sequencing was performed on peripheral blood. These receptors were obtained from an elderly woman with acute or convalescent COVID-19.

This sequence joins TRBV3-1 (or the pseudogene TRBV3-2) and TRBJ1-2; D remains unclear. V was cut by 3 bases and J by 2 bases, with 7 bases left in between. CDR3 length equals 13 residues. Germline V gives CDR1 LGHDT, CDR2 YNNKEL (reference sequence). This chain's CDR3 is CASSQEGNYGYTF. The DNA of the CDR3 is TGTGCCAGCAGCCAGGAGGGAAACTATGGCTACACCTTC.

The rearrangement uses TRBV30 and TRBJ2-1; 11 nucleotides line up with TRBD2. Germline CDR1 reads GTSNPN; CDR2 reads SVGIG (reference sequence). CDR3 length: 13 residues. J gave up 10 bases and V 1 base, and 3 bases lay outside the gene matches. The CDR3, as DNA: TGTGCCTGGAGTGCAGGGACTAGCGGAGAGCAGTTCTTC. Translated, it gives CAWSAGTSGEQFF.

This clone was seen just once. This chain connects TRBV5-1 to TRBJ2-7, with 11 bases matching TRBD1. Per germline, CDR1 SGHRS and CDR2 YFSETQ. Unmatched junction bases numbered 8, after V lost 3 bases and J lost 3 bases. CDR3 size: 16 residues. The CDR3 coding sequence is TGCGCCAGCAGCTCAACTACCGGGACAGGGGGCTACGAGCAGTACTTC. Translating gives CASSSTTGTGGYEQYF.

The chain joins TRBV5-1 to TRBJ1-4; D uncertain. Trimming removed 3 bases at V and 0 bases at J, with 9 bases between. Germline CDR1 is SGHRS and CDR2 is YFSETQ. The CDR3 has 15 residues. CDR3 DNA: TGCGCCAGCAGCTGGAACAGAGCAACTAATGAAAAACTGTTTTTT. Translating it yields CASSWNRATNEKLFF.

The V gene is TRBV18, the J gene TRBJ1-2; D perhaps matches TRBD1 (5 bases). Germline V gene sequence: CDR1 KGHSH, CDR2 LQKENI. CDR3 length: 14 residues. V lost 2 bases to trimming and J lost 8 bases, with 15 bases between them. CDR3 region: CASSPGGVRWGYTF. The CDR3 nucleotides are TGTGCCAGCTCACCAGGAGGGGTGCGTTGGGGCTACACCTTC.

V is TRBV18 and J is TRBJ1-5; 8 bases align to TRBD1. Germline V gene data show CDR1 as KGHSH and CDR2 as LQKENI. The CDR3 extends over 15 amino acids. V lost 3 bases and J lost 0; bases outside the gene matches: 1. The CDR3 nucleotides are TGTGCCAGCTCACCCCAGGGGGCTAGCAATCAGCCCCAGCATTTT. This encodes CASSPQGASNQPQHF.

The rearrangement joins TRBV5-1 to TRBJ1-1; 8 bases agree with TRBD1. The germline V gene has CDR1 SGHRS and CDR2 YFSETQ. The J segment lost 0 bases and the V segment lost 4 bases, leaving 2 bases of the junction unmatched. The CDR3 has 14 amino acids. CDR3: CASSLDRVNTEAFF. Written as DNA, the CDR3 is TGCGCCAGCAGCCTGGACAGGGTGAACACTGAAGCTTTCTTT.

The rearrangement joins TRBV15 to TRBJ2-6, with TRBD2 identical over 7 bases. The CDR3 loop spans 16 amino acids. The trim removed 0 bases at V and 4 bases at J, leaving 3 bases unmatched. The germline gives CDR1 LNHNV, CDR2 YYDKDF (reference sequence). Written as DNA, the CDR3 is TGTGCCACCAGCAGAGAAGCGGGGTCCGGGGCCAACGTCCTGACTTTC. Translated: CATSREAGSGANVLTF.

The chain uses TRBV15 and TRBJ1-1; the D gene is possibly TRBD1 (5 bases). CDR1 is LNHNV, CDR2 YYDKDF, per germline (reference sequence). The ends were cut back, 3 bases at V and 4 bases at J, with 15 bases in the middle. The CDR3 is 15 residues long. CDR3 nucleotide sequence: TGTGCCACCAGCAGGAGCAGGGCCAAATTCACTGAAGCTTTCTTT. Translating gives CATSRSRAKFTEAFF.

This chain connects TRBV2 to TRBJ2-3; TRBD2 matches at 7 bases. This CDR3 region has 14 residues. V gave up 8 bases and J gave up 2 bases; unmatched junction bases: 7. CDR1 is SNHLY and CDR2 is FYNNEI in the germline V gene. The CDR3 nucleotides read TGTGCCAGCCCTAGCGGAGAAAACACAGATACGCAGTATTTT. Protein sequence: CASPSGENTDTQYF.

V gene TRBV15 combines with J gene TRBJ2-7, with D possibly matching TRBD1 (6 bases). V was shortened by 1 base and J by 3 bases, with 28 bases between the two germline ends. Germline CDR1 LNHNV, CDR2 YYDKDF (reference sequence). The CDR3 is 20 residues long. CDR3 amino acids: CATSRVSPPRCDRHNYEQYF. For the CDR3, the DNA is TGTGCCACCAGCAGAGTATCCCCCCCCCGGTGTGACAGGCACAACTACGAGCAGTACTTC.

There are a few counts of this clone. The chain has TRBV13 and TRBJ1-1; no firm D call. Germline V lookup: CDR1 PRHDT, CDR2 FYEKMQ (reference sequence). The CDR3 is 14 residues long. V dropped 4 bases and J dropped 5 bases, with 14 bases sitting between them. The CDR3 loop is CASSWEFLGTEAFF. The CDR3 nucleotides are TGTGCCAGCAGCTGGGAGTTCCTGGGGACTGAAGCTTTCTTT.

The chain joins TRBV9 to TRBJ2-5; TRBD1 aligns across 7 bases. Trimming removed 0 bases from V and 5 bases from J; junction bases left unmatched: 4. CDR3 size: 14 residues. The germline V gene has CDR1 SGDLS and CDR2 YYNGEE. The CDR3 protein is CASSVEGALETQYF. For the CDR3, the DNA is TGTGCCAGCAGCGTAGAGGGGGCTCTGGAGACCCAGTACTTC.

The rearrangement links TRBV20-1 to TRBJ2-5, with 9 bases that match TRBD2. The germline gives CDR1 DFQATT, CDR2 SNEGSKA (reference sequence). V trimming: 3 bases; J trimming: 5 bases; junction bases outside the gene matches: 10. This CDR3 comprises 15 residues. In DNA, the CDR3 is TGCAGTGCTAGTGGGCTAGCGGGATCGGGCGAGACCCAGTACTTC. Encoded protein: CSASGLAGSGETQYF.

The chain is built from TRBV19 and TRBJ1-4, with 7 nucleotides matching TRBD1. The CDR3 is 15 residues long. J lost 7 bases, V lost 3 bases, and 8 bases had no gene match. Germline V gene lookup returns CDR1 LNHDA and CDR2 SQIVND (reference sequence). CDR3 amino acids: CASSIGRGRVEKLFF. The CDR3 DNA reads TGTGCCAGTAGTATCGGGAGGGGGCGGGTTGAAAAACTGTTTTTT.

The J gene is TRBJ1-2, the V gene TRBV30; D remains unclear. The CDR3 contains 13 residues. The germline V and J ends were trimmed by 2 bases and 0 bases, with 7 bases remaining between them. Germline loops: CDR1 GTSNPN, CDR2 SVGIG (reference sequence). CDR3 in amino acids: CAWSNQANYGYTF. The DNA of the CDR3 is TGTGCCTGGAGTAATCAGGCTAACTATGGCTACACCTTC.

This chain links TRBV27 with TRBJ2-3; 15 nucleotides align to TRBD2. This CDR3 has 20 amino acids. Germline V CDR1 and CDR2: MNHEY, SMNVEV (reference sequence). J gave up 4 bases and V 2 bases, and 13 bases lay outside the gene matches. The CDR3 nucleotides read TGTGCCAGCAGTTTACCCCTCTGGACTAGCGGGAGGGCCGGGGCAGATACGCAGTATTTT. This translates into CASSLPLWTSGRAGADTQYF.

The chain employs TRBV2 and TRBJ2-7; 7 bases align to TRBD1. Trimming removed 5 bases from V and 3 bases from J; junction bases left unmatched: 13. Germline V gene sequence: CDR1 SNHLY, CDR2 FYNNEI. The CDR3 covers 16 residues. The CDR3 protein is CASSLNVEGAFYEQYF. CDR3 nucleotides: TGTGCCAGCAGTTTGAATGTCGAGGGGGCCTTCTACGAGCAGTACTTC.

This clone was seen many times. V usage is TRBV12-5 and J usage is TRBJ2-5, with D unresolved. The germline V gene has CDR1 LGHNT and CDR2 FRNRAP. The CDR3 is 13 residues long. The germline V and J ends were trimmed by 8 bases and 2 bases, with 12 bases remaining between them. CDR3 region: CASTRQIQETQYF. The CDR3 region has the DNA TGTGCTAGTACGCGGCAAATACAAGAGACCCAGTACTTC.

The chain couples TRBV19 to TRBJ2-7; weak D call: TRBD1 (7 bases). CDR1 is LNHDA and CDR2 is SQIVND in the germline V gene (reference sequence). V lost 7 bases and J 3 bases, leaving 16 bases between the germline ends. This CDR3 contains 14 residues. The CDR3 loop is CASNFRGEGYEQYF. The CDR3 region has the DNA TGTGCCAGTAATTTCAGGGGGGAAGGCTACGAGCAGTACTTC.

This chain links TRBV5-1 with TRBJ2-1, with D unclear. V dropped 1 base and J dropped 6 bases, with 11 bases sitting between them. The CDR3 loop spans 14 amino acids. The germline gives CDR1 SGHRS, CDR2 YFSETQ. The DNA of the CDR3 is TGCGCCAGCAGCTTGAACAGTCTCGGCAATGAGCAGTTCTTC. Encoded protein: CASSLNSLGNEQFF.

The CDR3 loop reads CASSLLQGDEQYF. CDR3 sequence (DNA): TGTGCCAGCAGCTTGCTTCAAGGGGACGAGCAGTACTTC. The V call is TRBV5-6, the J call TRBJ2-7; D possibly corresponds to TRBD1 (5 bases). Trimming shortened V by 1 base and J by 5 bases, and 10 bases separated the two germline ends. From germline, CDR1 is SGHDT and CDR2 YYEEEE. This CDR3 contains 13 residues.

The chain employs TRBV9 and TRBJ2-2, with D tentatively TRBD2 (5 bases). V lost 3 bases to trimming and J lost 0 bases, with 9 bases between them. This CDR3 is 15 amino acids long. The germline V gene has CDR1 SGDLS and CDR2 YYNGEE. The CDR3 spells CASSASGANTGELFF. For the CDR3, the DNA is TGTGCCAGCAGCGCAAGCGGTGCGAACACCGGGGAGCTGTTTTTT.

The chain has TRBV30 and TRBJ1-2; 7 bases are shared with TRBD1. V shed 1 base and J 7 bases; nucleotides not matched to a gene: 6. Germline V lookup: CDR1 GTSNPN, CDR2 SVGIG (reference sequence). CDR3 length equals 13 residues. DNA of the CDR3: TGTGCCTGGAGTGGTGGACAGGCAATTGGCTACACCTTC. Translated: CAWSGGQAIGYTF.

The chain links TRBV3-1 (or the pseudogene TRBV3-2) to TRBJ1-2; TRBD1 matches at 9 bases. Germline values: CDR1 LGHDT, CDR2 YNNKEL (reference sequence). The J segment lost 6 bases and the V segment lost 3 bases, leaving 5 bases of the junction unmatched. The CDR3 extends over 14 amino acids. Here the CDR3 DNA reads TGTGCCAGCAGCCATGACAGGGGGGTTAATGGCTACACCTTC. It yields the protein CASSHDRGVNGYTF.

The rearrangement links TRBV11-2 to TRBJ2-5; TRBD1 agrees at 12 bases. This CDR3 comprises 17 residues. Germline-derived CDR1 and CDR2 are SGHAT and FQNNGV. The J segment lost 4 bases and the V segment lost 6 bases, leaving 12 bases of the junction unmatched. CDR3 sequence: CASRFGTGGGEVETQYF. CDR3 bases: TGTGCCAGCAGATTTGGGACAGGGGGCGGGGAGGTAGAGACCCAGTACTTC.

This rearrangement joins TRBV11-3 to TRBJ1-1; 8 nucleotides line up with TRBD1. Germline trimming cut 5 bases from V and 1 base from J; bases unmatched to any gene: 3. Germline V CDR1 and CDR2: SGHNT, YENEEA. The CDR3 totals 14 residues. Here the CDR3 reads CASSPGGWNTEAFF. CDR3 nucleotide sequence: TGTGCCAGCAGCCCAGGGGGCTGGAACACTGAAGCTTTCTTT.

CDR3 in amino acids: CASSLAGTGTFYQPQHF. The CDR3 DNA sequence: TGTGCCAGCAGCTTAGCGGGGACCGGGACATTCTATCAGCCCCAGCATTTT. J is TRBJ1-5 and V is TRBV7-8, with D tentatively TRBD1 (6 bases). The CDR3 extends over 17 amino acids. The V end was cut by 0 bases, the J end by 5 bases, with 17 bases between. Germline CDR1 and CDR2: SGHVS and FQNEAQ.